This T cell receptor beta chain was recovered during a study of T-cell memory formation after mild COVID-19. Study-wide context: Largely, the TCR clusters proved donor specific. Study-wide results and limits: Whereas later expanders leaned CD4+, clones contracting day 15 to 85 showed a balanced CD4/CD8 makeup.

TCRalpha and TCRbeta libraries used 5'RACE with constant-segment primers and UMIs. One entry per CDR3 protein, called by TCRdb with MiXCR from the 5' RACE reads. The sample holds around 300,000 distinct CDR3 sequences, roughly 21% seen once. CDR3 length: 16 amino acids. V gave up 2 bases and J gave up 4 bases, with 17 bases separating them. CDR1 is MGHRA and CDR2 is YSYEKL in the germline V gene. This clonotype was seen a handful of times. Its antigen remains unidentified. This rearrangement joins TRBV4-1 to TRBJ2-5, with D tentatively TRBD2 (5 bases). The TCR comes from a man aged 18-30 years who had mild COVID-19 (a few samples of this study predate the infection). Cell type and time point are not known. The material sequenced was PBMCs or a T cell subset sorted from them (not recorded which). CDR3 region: CASSQRSDYSPETQYF. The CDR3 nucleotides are TGCGCCAGCAGCCAACGTAGCGACTACTCCCCAGAGACCCAGTACTTC.